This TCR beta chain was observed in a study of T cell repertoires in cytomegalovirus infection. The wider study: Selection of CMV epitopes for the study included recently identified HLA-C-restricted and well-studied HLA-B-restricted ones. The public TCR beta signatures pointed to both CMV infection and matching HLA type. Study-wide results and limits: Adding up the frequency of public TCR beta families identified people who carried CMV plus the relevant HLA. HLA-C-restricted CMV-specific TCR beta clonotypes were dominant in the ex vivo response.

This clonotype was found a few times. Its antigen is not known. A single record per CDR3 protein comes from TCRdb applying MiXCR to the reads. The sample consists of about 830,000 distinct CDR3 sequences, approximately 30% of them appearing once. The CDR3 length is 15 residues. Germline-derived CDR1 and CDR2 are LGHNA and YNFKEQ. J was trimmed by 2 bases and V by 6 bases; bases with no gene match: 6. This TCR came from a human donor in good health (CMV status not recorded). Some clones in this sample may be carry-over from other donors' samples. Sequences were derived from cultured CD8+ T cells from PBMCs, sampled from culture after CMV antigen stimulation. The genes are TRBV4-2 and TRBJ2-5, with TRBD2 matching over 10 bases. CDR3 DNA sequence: TGTGCCAGCAGAGCTAGCGGGGGCCTTCAAGAGACCCAGTACTTC. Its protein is CASRASGGLQETQYF.